This entry lists 21 T cell receptor beta chains sequenced from one sample in a study of blood T cell repertoires in COVID-19. Measured with immunoSEQ multiplex PCR; TCRdb has only the in-frame clones, and not every one. The table has more than 250,000 clones, around 85% seen once. Sequenced sample: peripheral blood. The origin of the receptors is a man aged 50 to 60 with active or convalescent COVID-19.

This chain links TRBV19 with TRBJ1-2, with 7 bases that match TRBD1. The junction had 11 bases not matched to a gene; V was cut back by 5 bases and J by 5 bases. The length of the CDR3 is 15 residues. From germline, CDR1 is LNHDA and CDR2 SQIVND (reference sequence). CDR3 DNA sequence: TGTGCCAGTAGTTCCCGGGACAGTTTTATTTATGGCTACACCTTC. It codes for CASSSRDSFIYGYTF.

The rearrangement uses TRBV18 and TRBJ2-2; possible D gene TRBD2, 6 bases. Germline loops: CDR1 KGHSH, CDR2 LQKENI. V dropped 1 base and J dropped 1 base, with 10 bases sitting between them. This CDR3 has 16 residues. CDR3 sequence: CASSPLSEGNTGELFF. The CDR3 DNA reads TGTGCCAGCTCACCACTCTCGGAGGGGAACACCGGGGAGCTGTTTTTT. Full variable domain (remainder filled in from reference TRBV18 and TRBJ2-2): NAGVMQNPRHLVRRRGQEARLRCSPMKGHSHVYWYRQLPEEGLKFMVYLQKENIIDESGMPKERFSAEFPKEGPSILRIQQVVRGDSAAYFCASSPLSEGNTGELFFGEGSRLTVL.

The rearrangement uses TRBV5-1 and TRBJ2-2, with unresolved D. Germline CDR1 SGHRS, CDR2 YFSETQ. Trimming removed 7 bases from V and 7 bases from J, with 20 bases in between. The length of the CDR3 is 15 residues. The CDR3 loop reads CASAENPLTGGELFF. Here the CDR3 DNA reads TGCGCCAGCGCCGAGAACCCATTGACGGGCGGGGAGCTGTTTTTT.

The genes are TRBV14 and TRBJ2-7; a possible D gene is TRBD2 (6 bases). The CDR3 is made up of 14 amino acids. The V end lost 1 base, the J end lost 3 bases, and 10 bases lay between the germline ends. Germline assignment: CDR1 SGHDN and CDR2 FVKESK. CDR3 sequence reads: CASSQGGVGYEQYF. CDR3 nucleotide sequence: TGTGCCAGCAGCCAAGGCGGGGTCGGCTACGAGCAGTACTTC.

This chain joins TRBV27 and TRBJ1-5; perhaps TRBD1 as D (6 bases). This CDR3 has 13 residues. The ends were cut back, 6 bases at V and 7 bases at J, with 13 bases in the middle. Per the germline V gene, CDR1 is MNHEY and CDR2 is SMNVEV (reference sequence). CDR3 bases: TGTGCCAGCAGGGCAGGGGCGAACCAGCCCCAGCATTTT. Translation gives CASRAGANQPQHF.

The V call is TRBV7-8, the J call TRBJ2-1; TRBD2 agrees at 7 bases. This CDR3 is 15 amino acids long. The V gene's germline CDR1 is SGHVS and CDR2 FQNEAQ. The junction had 10 bases not matched to a gene; V was cut back by 3 bases and J by 8 bases. The CDR3 spells CASSFSGSPQDEQFF. CDR3 bases: TGTGCCAGCAGCTTTAGCGGGTCCCCCCAAGATGAGCAGTTCTTC.

The CDR3 spells CASSPRMTRLNEQFF. The CDR3 nucleotides are TGTGCCAGCAGCCCACGAATGACTAGGCTCAATGAGCAGTTCTTC. This chain connects TRBV27 to TRBJ2-1, with a tentative D call TRBD2 (6 bases). There are 15 residues in the CDR3. Germline lookup yields CDR1 MNHEY and CDR2 SMNVEV (reference sequence). The V gene lost 6 bases and the J gene lost 6 bases, with 18 bases spanning the gap.

The chain links TRBV19 to TRBJ1-2; unclear D gene. Per the germline V gene, CDR1 is LNHDA and CDR2 is SQIVND (reference sequence). The length of the CDR3 is 12 residues. Trimming stripped 6 bases from V and 5 bases from J, with 10 bases between. CDR3 bases: TGTGCCAGTAGCCCGGGAGAATATGGCTACACCTTC. As protein: CASSPGEYGYTF.

The rearrangement joins TRBV5-1 to TRBJ2-5; D remains unclear. The V and J ends lost 1 base and 1 base respectively, with 11 bases between them. The germline V gene encodes CDR1 SGHRS and CDR2 YFSETQ. The CDR3 extends over 15 amino acids. CDR3: CASSLRRSGQETQYF. The CDR3 bases are TGCGCCAGCAGCTTGCGTCGGTCGGGCCAAGAGACCCAGTACTTC. Variable domain in full (rest from reference TRBV5-1 and TRBJ2-5): KAGVTQTPRYLIKTRGQQVTLSCSPISGHRSVSWYQQTPGQGLQFLFEYFSETQRNKGNFPGRFSGRQFSNSRSEMNVSTLELGDSALYLCASSLRRSGQETQYFGPGTRLLVL.

This clone came up a few times. V and J are TRBV19 and TRBJ2-7; 9 bases line up with TRBD2. The CDR3 runs to 14 residues. The V and J ends lost 3 bases and 3 bases, in that order; junction bases with no gene match: 3. CDR1 and CDR2 (germline): LNHDA, SQIVND (reference sequence). The DNA for the CDR3 is TGTGCCAGTAGTATGAGCGGGAGGTTCTACGAGCAGTACTTC. Translation gives CASSMSGRFYEQYF.

V and J are TRBV29-1 and TRBJ2-1, with D tentatively TRBD1 (5 bases). Looked up from germline, CDR1 is SQVTM and CDR2 is ANQGSEA. The CDR3 totals 13 residues. V was shortened by 6 bases and J by 5 bases, with 14 bases between the two germline ends. CDR3 coding DNA: TGCAGCGTCACCCACAGGTTCGACAATGAGCAGTTCTTC. It codes for CSVTHRFDNEQFF.

The V call is TRBV10-2, the J call TRBJ1-1; D gene unclear. V shed 4 bases and J shed 4 bases, with 19 bases lying between them. Germline V CDR1 and CDR2: WSHSY, SAAADI. There are 16 residues in the CDR3. CDR3: CASSVRSSSSRTEAFF. The CDR3 DNA reads as TGCGCCAGCAGTGTGAGGTCCTCTTCGTCCCGCACTGAAGCTTTCTTT.

In regard to this clone: Other nucleotide sequences in the sample specify the same CDR3. This sequence joins TRBV5-1 and TRBJ1-2; TRBD1 aligns across 8 bases. The germline CDR1 and CDR2 sequences are SGHRS and YFSETQ. This CDR3 is built from 14 residues. J was trimmed by 5 bases and V by 4 bases; bases with no gene match: 7. CDR3 region: CASSPGTGGYGYTF. CDR3 nucleotide sequence: TGCGCCAGCAGCCCTGGGACAGGCGGGTATGGCTACACCTTC.

V gene TRBV11-3 combines with J gene TRBJ2-1, with 8 positions matching TRBD2. Unmatched junction bases numbered 5, after V lost 4 bases and J lost 6 bases. This CDR3 contains 14 residues. From germline, CDR1 is SGHNT and CDR2 YENEEA. CDR3 DNA: TGTGCCAGCAGCTCAAGCGGGAGTGGCAATGAGCAGTTCTTC. Translation: CASSSSGSGNEQFF.

This rearrangement joins TRBV6-5 to TRBJ2-1; 14 bases agree with TRBD2. Unmatched junction bases numbered 2, after V lost 0 bases and J lost 7 bases. This CDR3 spans 16 amino acids. Per the germline V gene, CDR1 is MNHEY and CDR2 is SVGAGI. CDR3 loop: CASSYSGTSGGNEQFF. In DNA, the CDR3 is TGTGCCAGCAGTTACTCGGGGACTAGCGGGGGAAATGAGCAGTTCTTC.

The J gene is TRBJ2-2, the V gene TRBV5-5; a weak D match, TRBD1 (6 bases). The CDR3 is made up of 15 amino acids. Looked up from germline, CDR1 is SGHKS and CDR2 is YYEKEE (reference sequence). Trimming left V 0 bases short and J 5 bases short, with 11 bases between. DNA of the CDR3: TGTGCCAGCAGCTTGGCCAGGGGCTGGACCGGGGAGCTGTTTTTT. As protein: CASSLARGWTGELFF.

The chain recombines TRBV5-1 with TRBJ2-3; 9 nucleotides line up with TRBD2. The CDR3 is 14 residues long. Losses at the gene ends were 4 bases for V and 6 bases for J; bases not matched to a gene: 6. Germline-derived CDR1 and CDR2 are SGHRS and YFSETQ. The CDR3: CASSPIAGADTQYF. In nucleotides, the CDR3 is TGCGCCAGCAGCCCAATAGCGGGAGCTGATACGCAGTATTTT.

The chain joins TRBV23-1 to TRBJ1-1; D gene unclear. TRBV23-1 is known as an ORF, though its function is uncertain. The CDR3 is made up of 13 amino acids. V gave up 3 bases and J gave up 1 base, with 6 bases separating them. The CDR3 nucleotides read TGCGCCAGCAGTCATGCGGGGAACACTGAAGCTTTCTTT. As protein: CASSHAGNTEAFF.

The V call is TRBV7-8, the J call TRBJ2-3; 11 bases align to TRBD2. CDR1 is SGHVS and CDR2 is FQNEAQ in the germline V gene. Trimming removed 1 base from V and 1 base from J; junction bases left unmatched: 13. The CDR3 runs to 20 residues. The CDR3 sequence: CASSLDVAGGPWTGTDTQYF. CDR3 bases: TGTGCCAGCAGCTTAGATGTAGCGGGAGGGCCTTGGACGGGCACAGATACGCAGTATTTT.

As regards this clone: Germline and junction disagree at one end, which may indicate a read error. The V gene is TRBV5-3, the J gene TRBJ1-2; 7 nucleotides agree with TRBD1. TRBV5-3 is assigned to the ORF class and has an uncertain function. The CDR3 length is 13 residues. The CDR3, as DNA: TGTGTCAGAGGGGGCGGCCTTAACTATGGCTACACCTTC. Translation gives CVRGGGLNYGYTF.

J is TRBJ2-2 and V is TRBV2, with D perhaps TRBD1 (5 bases). The CDR3 spans 16 residues. V was shortened by 2 bases and J by 7 bases, with 17 bases between the two germline ends. Germline-derived CDR1 and CDR2 are SNHLY and FYNNEI. The CDR3 region has the DNA TGTGCCAGCAGTGAACTCCCCAGGGCCACAAGCGGGGAGCTGTTTTTT. It codes for CASSELPRATSGELFF.